Listed here are 18 T cell receptor beta chains from one sample, sequenced in a study of T cell changes during pregnancy in multiple sclerosis. Measured with immunoSEQ multiplex PCR; TCRdb has only the in-frame clones, and not every one. The sample includes fewer than 85,000 clones, 85% to 95% of them seen just once. The sequenced sample was peripheral blood, obtained after pregnancy. All receptors come from a female donor in good health, enrolled as a control in a pregnancy study.

This chain links TRBV12-5 with TRBJ1-5; D remains ambiguous. Germline values: CDR1 LGHNT, CDR2 FRNRAP. V was trimmed by 0 bases and J by 7 bases, leaving 7 bases between them. CDR3 length equals 13 residues. The CDR3 DNA is TGTGCTAGTGGTTTGGTTGCGGGCCAGCCCCAGCATTTT. Encoded protein: CASGLVAGQPQHF.

This clone was detected only once. V usage is TRBV4-2 and J usage is TRBJ2-3; D may be TRBD2 (5 bases). Germline V lookup: CDR1 LGHNA, CDR2 YNFKEQ. Between the trimmed V and J ends, which lost 4 bases and 0 bases, there was a span of 11 bases. There are 15 residues in the CDR3. CDR3 DNA: TGTGCCAGCAGCCGCGGGCCCTCTAGCACAGATACGCAGTATTTT. Its protein product is CASSRGPSSTDTQYF.

This rearrangement joins TRBV21-1 to TRBJ1-1; TRBD1, the D gene given by the table, was not confirmed from the DNA. TRBV21-1 has pseudogene status. CDR3 length: 15 amino acids. The CDR3, as DNA: TGTGCCAGCAATGTACTCAGGGTGGAAGGAACTGAAGCTTTCTTT. Translation gives CASNVLRVEGTEAFF.

This rearrangement joins TRBV5-1 to TRBJ2-7, with 9 bases that match TRBD1. V shed 3 bases, J shed 3 bases, and the junction held 7 bases outside the gene matches. The CDR3 covers 15 residues. The germline V gene has CDR1 SGHRS and CDR2 YFSETQ. The CDR3 region is CASSWGQGPRYEQYF. In nucleotides, the CDR3 is TGCGCCAGCAGCTGGGGACAGGGTCCCCGCTACGAGCAGTACTTC.

This sequence joins TRBV19 and TRBJ1-2, with 9 bases identical to TRBD1. CDR3 length: 14 amino acids. Looked up from germline, CDR1 is LNHDA and CDR2 is SQIVND (reference sequence). The V segment lost 6 bases and the J segment 5 bases; nucleotides outside the gene matches: 7. DNA of the CDR3: TGTGCCAGTAGCCAAGACAGGGGGAGGTATGGCTACACCTTC. It translates to CASSQDRGRYGYTF.

The chain carries TRBV7-6 and TRBJ2-5, with a weak D call TRBD1 (6 bases). This CDR3 region has 15 residues. CDR1 and CDR2 from the germline V gene are SGHVS and FNYEAQ. V lost 5 bases and J 5 bases, leaving 18 bases between the germline ends. The CDR3 spells CASSPGHREWETQYF. The CDR3 DNA reads as TGTGCCAGCAGCCCGGGACATCGCGAGTGGGAGACCCAGTACTTC.

The rearrangement joins TRBV30 to TRBJ2-1; 8 bases align to TRBD1. Germline V lookup: CDR1 GTSNPN, CDR2 SVGIG (reference sequence). CDR3 size: 15 residues. V lost 0 bases and J lost 3; bases outside the gene matches: 4. This CDR3 is CAWSVPRGLYNEQFF. The CDR3 region has the DNA TGTGCCTGGAGTGTACCCAGGGGGCTCTACAATGAGCAGTTCTTC.

The chain links TRBV21-1 to TRBJ2-3; the D call TRBD2 from the table was never checked on the DNA. TRBV21-1 is a pseudogene segment. The CDR3 extends over 11 amino acids. CDR3 in DNA: TGTGCCAGCCGAAGGAGGCATACGCAGTATTTT. Translation: CASRRRHTQYF.

DNA for the CDR3: TGTGCCAGCAGCCTTGGGACAGGGGGAACTCCTAGCACAGATACGCAGTATTTT. It yields the protein CASSLGTGGTPSTDTQYF. V is TRBV5-4 and J is TRBJ2-3; 11 positions agree with TRBD1. This CDR3 spans 18 amino acids. The germline gives CDR1 SGHNT, CDR2 YYREEE (reference sequence). V gave up 4 bases and J gave up 0 bases; unmatched junction bases: 10.

The chain combines TRBV2 with TRBJ2-5, with TRBD2 identical over 7 bases. Germline trimming cut 6 bases from V and 4 bases from J; bases unmatched to any gene: 14. Germline CDR1 SNHLY, CDR2 FYNNEI. This CDR3 is built from 16 residues. This CDR3 is CASRGGVLAPGETQYF. The CDR3 bases are TGTGCCAGCAGGGGGGGGGTCCTAGCCCCCGGAGAGACCCAGTACTTC.

The rearrangement uses TRBV18 and TRBJ2-7, with D possibly matching TRBD2 (6 bases). Deletions cut 1 base from V and 2 bases from J, with 12 bases between. This CDR3 contains 15 residues. Per the germline V gene, CDR1 is KGHSH and CDR2 is LQKENI. The CDR3 region has the DNA TGTGCCAGCTCACCACGGGTTGGAGGGCCCTACGAGCAGTACTTC. It translates to CASSPRVGGPYEQYF.

The chain recombines TRBV19 with TRBJ1-1, with D possibly matching TRBD1 (6 bases). The CDR3 runs to 15 residues. Per the germline V gene, CDR1 is LNHDA and CDR2 is SQIVND (reference sequence). V was shortened by 5 bases and J by 2 bases, with 15 bases between the two germline ends. The CDR3 reads CASSYTGQLNTEAFF. The CDR3 DNA reads as TGTGCCAGTAGTTATACGGGACAACTCAACACTGAAGCTTTCTTT.

DNA of the CDR3: TGTGCCAGCAGCTCGATTGACGTCAGGAATGAGCAGTTCTTC. Encoded protein: CASSSIDVRNEQFF. The rearrangement joins TRBV7-9 to TRBJ2-1; D is unclear. Germline CDR1 reads SEHNR; CDR2 reads FQNEAQ (reference sequence). The CDR3 totals 14 residues. The V end lost 4 bases, the J end lost 7 bases, and 14 bases lay between the germline ends. Complete variable domain (other parts from reference TRBV7-9 and TRBJ2-1): DTGVSQNPRHKITKRGQNVTFRCDPISEHNRLYWYRQTLGQGPEFLTYFQNEAQLEKSRLLSDRFSAERPKGSFSTLEIQRTEQGDSAMYLCASSSIDVRNEQFFGPGTRLTVL.

The chain carries TRBV6-4 and TRBJ2-6; D is unresolved. The germline V gene encodes CDR1 MRHNA and CDR2 SNTAGT. This CDR3 contains 14 residues. Between the trimmed V and J ends, which lost 5 bases and 0 bases, there was a span of 5 bases. CDR3 sequence (DNA): TGTGCCAGCAGTACAAGCTCTGGGGCCAACGTCCTGACTTTC. Translated, it gives CASSTSSGANVLTF.

The DNA for the CDR3 is TGTGCCAGCACACAGGGGGGATCTAACTATGGCTACACCTTC. Residues: CASTQGGSNYGYTF. The V and J genes are TRBV28 and TRBJ1-2; 8 positions match TRBD1. This CDR3 is 14 amino acids long. V lost 7 bases to trimming and J lost 0 bases; unmatched junction nucleotides: 4. Germline V gene lookup returns CDR1 MDHEN and CDR2 SYDVKM.

This clone was picked up one time. J is TRBJ2-5 and V is TRBV7-9, with D maybe TRBD2 (6 bases). The CDR3 is 14 residues long. Germline values: CDR1 SEHNR, CDR2 FQNEAQ (reference sequence). The V end lost 0 bases, the J end lost 4 bases, and 9 bases lay between the germline ends. The CDR3 reads CASSLAGGVETQYF. The CDR3 DNA reads as TGTGCCAGCAGCTTAGCGGGGGGAGTAGAGACCCAGTACTTC.

V is TRBV28 and J is TRBJ1-1; the match to TRBD1 covers 7 bases. CDR1 and CDR2 from the germline V gene are MDHEN and SYDVKM. The CDR3 totals 18 residues. Germline trimming cut 3 bases from V and 6 bases from J; bases unmatched to any gene: 19. CDR3 loop: CASSFSPRGRNWYPEAFF. Here the CDR3 DNA reads TGTGCCAGCAGTTTCAGTCCCAGGGGGAGGAACTGGTACCCTGAAGCTTTCTTT. The full variable domain, completed using reference TRBV28 and TRBJ1-1, is DVKVTQSSRYLVKRTGEKVFLECVQDMDHENMFWYRQDPGLGLRLIYFSYDVKMKEKGDIPEGYSVSREKKERFSLILESASTNQTSMYLCASSFSPRGRNWYPEAFFGQGTRLTVV.

The chain couples TRBV11-2 to TRBJ2-3; maybe TRBD2 (5 bases). The CDR3 length is 16 residues. Germline V gene sequence: CDR1 SGHAT, CDR2 FQNNGV. Trimming pared 6 bases from V and 4 bases from J, leaving 20 bases between. CDR3 bases: TGTGCCAGCAGGAGCCGGGGTCCCGAGGAACCAGATACGCAGTATTTT. Its protein is CASRSRGPEEPDTQYF. The full variable domain, rest sourced from reference TRBV11-2 and TRBJ2-3, is EAGVAQSPRYKIIEKRQSVAFWCNPISGHATLYWYQQILGQGPKLLIQFQNNGVVDDSQLPKDRFSAERLKGVDSTLKIQPAKLEDSAVYLCASRSRGPEEPDTQYFGPGTRLTVL.